The rows below give T cell receptor beta chains drawn from one sample of a study of blood T cell repertoires in COVID-19. Generated by immunoSEQ multiplex PCR, the TCRdb table keeps only in-frame clones and is missing some. The sample includes just under 250,000 clones, roughly 91% of them seen just once. The source material was PBMCs or T cells enriched from blood (not recorded which). The receptors were sampled from a woman aged 25 to 39 who had recovered from COVID-19. The CDR3 runs from the conserved cysteine through the conserved F or W.

v_gene	j_gene	CDR3aa
TRBV5-1	TRBJ2-1	CASSRNPQTSGTYNEQFF
TRBV5-5	TRBJ2-1	CASSLGTSGSYNEQFF
TRBV4-1	TRBJ2-2	CASSQRGQGSSSWGELFF
TRBV11-3	TRBJ2-5	CASSFGTSGVETQYF
TRBV10-1	TRBJ1-5	CASIGTGLVSNQPQHF
TRBV18	TRBJ2-2	CASSPTGGSSGELFF
TRBV27	TRBJ1-5	CASRLQGISNQPQHF
TRBV28	TRBJ1-2	CASSLPPSVLGYGYTF
TRBV7-2	TRBJ1-5	CASSAQQGNQPQHF
TRBV5-4	TRBJ2-3	CASSLVLGGSTDTQYF
TRBV5-6	TRBJ2-5	CASSLQGTETQYF
TRBV2	TRBJ2-3	CASSVFPGQGPDTQYF
TRBV6-5	TRBJ1-1	CASNQLRGTAEAFF
TRBV19	TRBJ2-3	CASSILRGSTDTQYF
TRBV28	TRBJ1-2	CAHTSSGEFDGYTF